This T cell receptor (beta chain) was obtained from a study of T-cell memory formation after mild COVID-19. V was shortened by 1 base and J by 8 bases, with 9 bases between the two germline ends. Per the germline V gene, CDR1 is LNHNV and CDR2 is YYDKDF (reference sequence). This CDR3 has 14 amino acids. This clonotype was counted only a few times. Its antigen is as yet unknown. General study findings and limits: CD4+ contracting clones were mainly CM and EM; CD8+ ones, EMRA. Day 15 to 85 contracting clones showed balanced CD4/CD8; later expanders leaned CD4+.

cDNA libraries for TCR alpha and TCR beta, carrying sample barcodes and UMIs, came from 5'RACE with constant-segment primers. TCRdb reanalysed the 5' RACE reads using MiXCR and keeps one entry per CDR3 protein. Among 380,000 or so distinct CDR3 sequences listed, roughly an eighth were seen once. V and J are TRBV15 and TRBJ1-6; no reliable D call. This TCR came from a man aged 18 to 35 who had mild COVID-19 (a few samples of this study predate the infection). Cell type and time point are not known. What was sequenced was PBMCs or a T cell subset sorted from them (not recorded which). The DNA of the CDR3 is TGTGCCACCAGCAGAGTAGGGCCGGATTCACCCCTCCACTTT. This gives the protein CATSRVGPDSPLHF.